The 20 T cell receptor beta chains below all came from one sample that was sequenced in a study of T cell clonality in common variable immunodeficiency. General observations from the study: In common variable immunodeficiency, TCR beta chains reportedly carried fewer deletions and N-nucleotide insertions.

Repertoires were generated with immunoSEQ multiplex PCR, while TCRdb's copy carries only in-frame clones and drops some. The sample counts about 20,000 clones, none seen once; the ten largest own around 2.6%. Their recognized antigens are unknown. The sequencing input was peripheral blood mononuclear cells. Receptors originate from a human donor with common variable immunodeficiency.

As concerns this clone: The read gets to within 3 residues of the CDR3 end, and the germline J gene fills in the rest. The J gene is TRBJ2-7, the V gene TRBV19; 7 bases are a match to TRBD2. With V trimmed by 6 bases and J by 2 bases, 10 bases remained unmatched. The germline gives CDR1 LNHDA, CDR2 SQIVND (reference sequence). CDR3 length: 15 residues. CDR3 DNA, as far as it was read: TGTGCCAGTAGCAATCGGGACTACAGAGCCTACGAG. This codes for CASSNRDYRAYE. The full CDR3 reads CASSNRDYRAYEQYF. The variable domain in full, completed from reference TRBV19 and TRBJ2-7, reads DGGITQSPKYLFRKEGQNVTLSCEQNLNHDAMYWYRQDPGQGLRLIYYSQIVNDFQKGDIAEGYSVSREKKESFPLTVTSAQKNPTAFYLCASSNRDYRAYEQYFGPGTRLTVT.

Remarks on this clone: Because the CDR3's place on the DNA is in doubt, the DNA is left out and the CDR3 is given as listed by TCRdb. The chain recombines TRBV30 with TRBJ2-7; no check of the table's D call, TRBD1-2, against the DNA was made. Germline assignment: CDR1 GTSNPN and CDR2 SVGIG (reference sequence). 16 amino acids form the CDR3, both terminal residues included. CDR3 sequence reads: CACAWSGSGLSYEQYF.

Only a few counts were recorded for this clone. With the read ending 3 residues before the CDR3 end, the germline J gene is used to fill in that end. The chain uses TRBV19 and TRBJ2-3; tentative D call: TRBD2 (7 bases). The CDR3 loop spans 18 amino acids. V was clipped by 4 bases and J by 4 bases, with 24 bases between them. Germline V CDR1 and CDR2: LNHDA, SQIVND (reference sequence). The covered CDR3 bases are TGTGCCAGTAGTACGCGTGGACAGCCATACGCGGGGGCAGATACG. It codes for CASSTRGQPYAGADT. The full CDR3 reads CASSTRGQPYAGADTQYF.

For this clone: The CDR3 is cut off 3 residues early in the read; its end comes from the germline J gene. Other DNA sequences in this sample translate to the same CDR3. V is TRBV19 and J is TRBJ2-7; 9 nucleotides line up with TRBD1. This CDR3 has 13 amino acids. Germline V CDR1 and CDR2: LNHDA, SQIVND (reference sequence). Germline trimming cut 3 bases from V and 3 bases from J; bases unmatched to any gene: 0. The CDR3 sequence: CASSMGQGYEQYF. The covered CDR3 bases are TGTGCCAGTAGTATGGGACAGGGCTACGAG.

With regard to this clone: The read terminates 3 residues before the CDR3 end, so the remaining end is supplied by the germline J gene. V and J are TRBV18 and TRBJ2-7; TRBD2 matches 15 bases. Trimming at V came to 4 bases and at J to 2 bases, leaving 15 bases not matched to a gene. CDR1 and CDR2 from the germline V gene are KGHSH and LQKENI. The CDR3 length is 20 residues. Partial CDR3 DNA: TGTGCCAGCTCACACGTACAGGGCTGGAGGACTAGCGGGAGGGCCTACGAG. Its translation: CASSHVQGWRTSGRAYE. The whole CDR3 protein reads CASSHVQGWRTSGRAYEQYF.

This chain's CDR3 is CASSLGTTGNTIYF. The CDR3 bases that were read are TGTGCCAGTAGTCTTGGGACAACTGGAAACACC. The chain uses TRBV19 and TRBJ1-3; perhaps TRBD1 as D (6 bases). The CDR3 end lies 3 residues beyond the end of the read and is filled in from the germline J gene. Germline values: CDR1 LNHDA, CDR2 SQIVND (reference sequence). This CDR3 comprises 14 residues. V lost 5 bases to trimming and J lost 2 bases, with 10 bases between them.

Regarding this clone: With the read ending 3 residues before the CDR3 end, the germline J gene is used to fill in that end. The rearrangement uses TRBV5-3 and TRBJ1-4; 7 bases match TRBD1. TRBV5-3 is designated an ORF whose function remains uncertain. V shed 5 bases and J 3 bases; nucleotides not matched to a gene: 10. The CDR3 has 16 amino acids. This chain's CDR3 is CARREIPGQSNEKLFF. The CDR3 DNA, read in part, is TGTGCCAGAAGGGAAATACCGGGACAGTCTAATGAAAAA.

This clone was counted a few times. The CDR3 goes on 3 residues after the read ends, and that part is filled in from the germline J gene. The chain combines TRBV7-2 with TRBJ1-1, with D tentatively TRBD1 (6 bases). V was cut by 5 bases and J by 0 bases, with 13 bases left in between. The CDR3 is 15 residues long. Looked up from germline, CDR1 is SGHTA and CDR2 is FQGNSA. The CDR3 spells CASSSTGSLNTEAFF. CDR3 bases read: TGTGCCAGCAGCAGCACAGGGAGCCTGAACACTGAA. Full variable domain (remainder filled in from reference TRBV7-2 and TRBJ1-1): GAGVSQSPSNKVTEKGKDVELRCDPISGHTALYWYRQSLGQGLEFLIYFQGNSAPDKSGLPSDRFSAERTGGSVSTLTIQRTQQEDSAVYLCASSSTGSLNTEAFFGQGTRLTVV.

By its share, this clone is medium-sized. Read coverage stops 3 residues before the CDR3 terminus; the germline J gene supplies the remainder. The chain uses TRBV12-3 or TRBV12-4 and TRBJ2-3, with 7 bases aligning to TRBD2. With V trimmed by 1 base and J by 4 bases, 2 bases remained unmatched. CDR3 length: 14 amino acids. Incomplete CDR3 DNA: TGTGCCAGCAGTTTAGGGACTAGTGCAGATACG. The encoded protein is CASSLGTSADT. The full-length CDR3 reads as CASSLGTSADTQYF.

This clone has a handful of counts. The CDR3 end is not reached by the read, which stops 3 residues before it; the germline J gene fills it in. The chain joins TRBV6-2 or TRBV6-3 to TRBJ2-7; D call uncertain. V was trimmed by 4 bases and J by 3 bases, leaving 10 bases between them. The CDR3 totals 13 residues. CDR1 is MNHEY, CDR2 SVGEGT, per germline. CDR3 in amino acids: CASSSSVSYEQYF. Partial CDR3 DNA: TGTGCCAGCAGTTCGTCGGTAAGCTACGAG.

This clone was seen a handful of times. The CDR3 end lies 3 residues beyond the end of the read and is filled in from the germline J gene. V and J are TRBV19 and TRBJ2-3; D call uncertain. Germline lookup yields CDR1 LNHDA and CDR2 SQIVND (reference sequence). The CDR3 has 14 amino acids. With 6 bases removed from V and 0 bases from J, the gap between germline ends came to 10 bases. CDR3 region: CASRARSSTDTQYF. The covered CDR3 bases are TGTGCCAGTAGAGCGAGGTCCAGCACAGATACG.

This clone was seen only a few times. The CDR3 goes on 3 residues after the read ends, and that part is filled in from the germline J gene. The chain links TRBV5-1 to TRBJ2-2; 9 nucleotides match TRBD1. Germline V gene sequence: CDR1 SGHRS, CDR2 YFSETQ. The ends lost 4 bases at V and 4 bases at J; junction bases unmatched: 11. The CDR3 is made up of 17 amino acids. CDR3 bases read: TGCGCCAGCAGCCCGCAGGGACAGGGAGTCACCACCGGGGAG. It codes for CASSPQGQGVTTGE. The entire CDR3 is CASSPQGQGVTTGELFF.

A remark on this clone: The CDR3 is cut off 3 residues early in the read; its end comes from the germline J gene. The chain joins TRBV6-2 or TRBV6-3 to TRBJ2-5; 8 positions match TRBD2. This CDR3 region has 14 residues. Germline assignment: CDR1 MNHEY and CDR2 SVGEGT. The V gene end was trimmed by 5 bases and the J gene end by 3 bases; junction bases not matched to a gene: 5. Here the CDR3 reads CASSQSGGKETQYF. The part of the CDR3 DNA that was read is TGTGCCAGCAGTCAATCGGGGGGGAAAGAGACC.

The table lists this clone with a few counts. CDR3 DNA, as far as it was read: TGTGCCAGTAGTTCCTCCCTGTCCCTACTCGGGGAGACC. Its protein is CASSSSLSLLGET. The CDR3 reads in full as CASSSSLSLLGETQYF. The J gene is TRBJ2-5, the V gene TRBV19; no reliable D call. The read stops 3 residues short of the end of the CDR3; the missing end is completed from the germline J gene. The CDR3 consists of 16 residues. Trimming removed 5 bases at V and 5 bases at J, with 21 bases between. Germline V lookup: CDR1 LNHDA, CDR2 SQIVND (reference sequence).

This clone is medium-sized (0.01 to 0.1%) by share. The CDR3 extends 3 residues past the end of the read, so its final part is completed from the germline J gene. The rearrangement links TRBV6-4 to TRBJ2-3; 12 nucleotides agree with TRBD2. Trimming took 4 bases from V and 1 from J; bases not matched to a gene: 0. The CDR3 sequence is 15 residues long. Germline V gene sequence: CDR1 MRHNA, CDR2 SNTAGT. The DNA read from the CDR3 is TGTGCCAGCAGTGGACTAGCGGGGGGCACAGATACG. Translation: CASSGLAGGTDT. The whole CDR3 protein is CASSGLAGGTDTQYF.

In this sample, this clone turned up a few times. Coverage ceases 3 residues before the CDR3 finishes, and the germline J gene fills in the end. This chain joins TRBV18 and TRBJ1-5, with 8 bases fitting TRBD1. The CDR3 runs to 15 residues. J gave up 0 bases and V 3 bases, and 1 base lay outside the gene matches. Germline CDR1 KGHSH, CDR2 LQKENI. The covered CDR3 bases are TGTGCCAGCTCACCCGACAGGGGTAGCAATCAGCCC. Amino acids: CASSPDRGSNQP. The full CDR3 protein reads CASSPDRGSNQPQHF.

In regard to this clone: Compared with germline, one end of the junction differs, possibly owing to a read error. The CDR3 is cut off 3 residues early in the read; its end comes from the germline J gene. The rearrangement joins TRBV30 to TRBJ1-5, with 9 bases matching TRBD1. CDR3 length equals 15 residues. CDR1 and CDR2 (germline): GTSNPN, SVGIG (reference sequence). CDR3 protein: CAWSAGTGSKQPQHF. The CDR3 bases that were read are TGTGCCTGGAGTGCCGGGACAGGGAGCAAGCAGCCC.

Worth noting for this clone: The read ends 3 residues shy of where the CDR3 ends; the end is completed using the germline J gene. The rearrangement joins TRBV5-1 to TRBJ2-1; the D is unclear. CDR1 and CDR2 from the germline V gene are SGHRS and YFSETQ. With 0 bases removed from V and 7 bases from J, the gap between germline ends came to 11 bases. The CDR3 contains 14 residues. Partial CDR3 DNA: TGCGCCAGCAGCTTGGGAGAATACCAGAATGAG. Translated, it gives CASSLGEYQNE. The complete CDR3 protein is CASSLGEYQNEQFF.

A few counts support this clone. The read comes to an end 3 residues before the CDR3 does, leaving the germline J gene to fill in the end. The rearrangement uses TRBV18 and TRBJ1-1; tentatively, D is TRBD1 (6 bases). Per germline, CDR1 KGHSH and CDR2 LQKENI. The germline V and J ends were trimmed by 3 bases and 3 bases, with 17 bases remaining between them. The CDR3 covers 16 residues. The CDR3 sequence: CASSPRSGASDTEAFF. The DNA read from the CDR3 is TGTGCCAGCTCACCCCGCTCAGGGGCGTCGGACACTGAA.

Points on this clone: The CDR3 end is not reached by the read, which stops 3 residues before it; the germline J gene fills it in. The rearrangement uses TRBV10-2 and TRBJ1-5, with D perhaps TRBD1 (5 bases). V was trimmed by 2 bases and J by 4 bases, leaving 9 bases between them. The CDR3 sequence is 14 residues long. CDR1 WSHSY and CDR2 SAAADI come from the germline V gene. The sequenced part of the CDR3 DNA is TGCGCCAGCAGTGAGGGGGCCGGGAATCAGCCC. It specifies CASSEGAGNQP. The whole CDR3 is CASSEGAGNQPQHF.